This TCR beta chain originates from a study of blood T cell repertoires in COVID-19. Here immunoSEQ multiplex PCR was the method, and the copy in TCRdb shows in-frame clones only, minus some. The sample includes 270,000 or so clones, around 89% of them seen just once. Trimming cost V 1 base and J 4 bases, with 11 bases left between them. CDR1 and CDR2 (germline): SGHTA, FQGNSA. The CDR3 contains 15 residues. The receptor was derived from a woman aged 40 to 50 with acute COVID-19. The V gene is TRBV7-2, the J gene TRBJ2-1; D may be TRBD2 (5 bases). The sequencing sample was made of PBMCs or T cells enriched from blood (not recorded which). The CDR3 sequence is CASSLGPGVYNEQFF. The CDR3 nucleotides are TGTGCCAGCAGCTTAGGACCCGGGGTTTACAATGAGCAGTTCTTC. Using reference TRBV7-2 and TRBJ2-1 for the parts outside the CDR3, the full variable domain is GAGVSQSPSNKVTEKGKDVELRCDPISGHTALYWYRQSLGQGLEFLIYFQGNSAPDKSGLPSDRFSAERTGGSVSTLTIQRTQQEDSAVYLCASSLGPGVYNEQFFGPGTRLTVL.